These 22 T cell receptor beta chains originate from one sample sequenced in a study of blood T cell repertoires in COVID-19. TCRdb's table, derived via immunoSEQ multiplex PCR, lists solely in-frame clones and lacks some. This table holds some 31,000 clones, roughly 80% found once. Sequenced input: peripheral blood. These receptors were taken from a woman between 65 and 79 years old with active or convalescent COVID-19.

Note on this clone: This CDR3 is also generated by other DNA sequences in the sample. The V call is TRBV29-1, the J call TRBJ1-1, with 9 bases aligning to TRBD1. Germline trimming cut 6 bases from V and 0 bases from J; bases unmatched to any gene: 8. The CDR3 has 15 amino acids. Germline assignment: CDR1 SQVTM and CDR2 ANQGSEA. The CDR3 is CSVDKGQGMNTEAFF. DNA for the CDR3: TGCAGCGTCGACAAAGGACAGGGGATGAACACTGAAGCTTTCTTT.

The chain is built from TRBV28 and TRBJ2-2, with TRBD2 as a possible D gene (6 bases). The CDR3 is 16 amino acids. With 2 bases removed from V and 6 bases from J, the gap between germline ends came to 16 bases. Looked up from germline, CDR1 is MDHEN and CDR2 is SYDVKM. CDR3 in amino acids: CASSLVAGRSPGELFF. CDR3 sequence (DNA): TGTGCCAGCAGTTTAGTGGCAGGGAGGTCACCCGGGGAGCTGTTTTTT.

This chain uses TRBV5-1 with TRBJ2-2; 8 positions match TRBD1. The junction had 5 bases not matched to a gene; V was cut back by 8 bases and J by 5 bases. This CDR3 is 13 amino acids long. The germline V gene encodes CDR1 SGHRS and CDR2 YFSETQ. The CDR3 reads CASKDRVTGELFF. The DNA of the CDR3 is TGCGCCAGTAAGGACAGGGTTACCGGGGAGCTGTTTTTT.

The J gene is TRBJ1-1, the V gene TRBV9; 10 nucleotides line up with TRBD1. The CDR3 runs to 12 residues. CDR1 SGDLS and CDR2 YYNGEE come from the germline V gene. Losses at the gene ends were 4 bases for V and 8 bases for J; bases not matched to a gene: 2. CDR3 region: CASSPDRGEAFF. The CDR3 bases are TGTGCCAGCAGCCCGGACAGGGGGGAAGCTTTCTTT. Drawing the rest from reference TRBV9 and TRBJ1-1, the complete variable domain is DSGVTQTPKHLITATGQRVTLRCSPRSGDLSVYWYQQSLDQGLQFLIQYYNGEERAKGNILERFSAQQFPDLHSELNLSSLELGDSALYFCASSPDRGEAFFGQGTRLTVV.

CDR3 DNA: TGTGCCAGCAGCCTCAGGGGTGGGACAATTGAGCAGTTCTTC. Translating it yields CASSLRGGTIEQFF. This chain joins TRBV6-6 and TRBJ2-1, with a possible D match to TRBD1 (6 bases). Trimming removed 6 bases at V and 9 bases at J, with 18 bases between. The CDR3 has 14 amino acids. The germline gives CDR1 MNHNY, CDR2 SVGAGI (reference sequence).

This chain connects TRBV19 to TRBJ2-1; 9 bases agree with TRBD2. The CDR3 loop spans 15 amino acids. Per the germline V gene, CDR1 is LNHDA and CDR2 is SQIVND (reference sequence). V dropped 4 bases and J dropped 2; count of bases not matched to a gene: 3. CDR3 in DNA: TGTGCCAGTAGTAGCCGACTAGCGGCCTACAATGAGCAGTTCTTC. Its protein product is CASSSRLAAYNEQFF.

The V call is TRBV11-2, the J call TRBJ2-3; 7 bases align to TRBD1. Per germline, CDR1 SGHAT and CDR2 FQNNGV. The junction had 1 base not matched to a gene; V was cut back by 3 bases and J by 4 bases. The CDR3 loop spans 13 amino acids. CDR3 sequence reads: CASSLTGPDTQYF. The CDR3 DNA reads TGTGCCAGCAGCTTGACAGGGCCAGATACGCAGTATTTT.

The DNA for the CDR3 is TGTGCCTGGAGTGCCTTCGGGACAGGGGTGAACACTGAAGCTTTCTTT. Encoded protein: CAWSAFGTGVNTEAFF. The rearrangement uses TRBV30 and TRBJ1-1; 10 nucleotides line up with TRBD1. Germline values: CDR1 GTSNPN, CDR2 SVGIG (reference sequence). J gave up 0 bases and V 1 base, and 5 bases lay outside the gene matches. The CDR3 sequence is 16 residues long.

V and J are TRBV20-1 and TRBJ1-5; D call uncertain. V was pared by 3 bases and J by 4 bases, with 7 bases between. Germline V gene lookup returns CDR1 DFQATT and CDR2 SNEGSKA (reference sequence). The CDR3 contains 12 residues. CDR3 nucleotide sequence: TGCAGTGCTAGTCGCGTTAATCAGCCCCAGCATTTT. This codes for CSASRVNQPQHF.

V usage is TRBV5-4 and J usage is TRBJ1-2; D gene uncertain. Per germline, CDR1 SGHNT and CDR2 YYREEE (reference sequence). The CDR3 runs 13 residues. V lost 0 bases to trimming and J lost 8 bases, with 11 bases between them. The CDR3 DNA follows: TGTGCCAGCAGCTTGGAAAGAGGGAGCGGCTACACCTTC. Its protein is CASSLERGSGYTF.

The CDR3: CASSSAPGTGNTEAFF. Written as DNA, the CDR3 is TGTGCCAGCAGTTCGGCCCCCGGGACAGGGAACACTGAAGCTTTCTTT. The chain carries TRBV6-6 and TRBJ1-1; 8 nucleotides line up with TRBD1. The germline CDR1 and CDR2 sequences are MNHNY and SVGAGI (reference sequence). Unmatched junction bases numbered 8, after V lost 4 bases and J lost 1 base. CDR3 length: 16 amino acids.

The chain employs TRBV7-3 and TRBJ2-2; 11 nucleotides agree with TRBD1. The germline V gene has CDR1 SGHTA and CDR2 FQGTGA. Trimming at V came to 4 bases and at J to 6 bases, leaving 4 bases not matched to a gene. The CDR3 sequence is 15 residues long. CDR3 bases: TGTGCCAGCAGCTCCCTGGGACAGGGGGCCGGGGAGCTGTTTTTT. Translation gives CASSSLGQGAGELFF.

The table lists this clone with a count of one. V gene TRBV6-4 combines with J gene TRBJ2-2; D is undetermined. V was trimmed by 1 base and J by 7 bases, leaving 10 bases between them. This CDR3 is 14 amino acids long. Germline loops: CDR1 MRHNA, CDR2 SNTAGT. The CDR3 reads CASSDFLGGGELFF. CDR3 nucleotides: TGTGCCAGCAGTGACTTCCTCGGTGGCGGGGAGCTGTTTTTT.

CDR3: CASSLVGGRSPLHF. In nucleotides, the CDR3 is TGTGCCAGCAGCCTGGTAGGGGGTCGCTCACCCCTCCACTTT. This chain connects TRBV7-2 to TRBJ1-6; TRBD1 might be the D (6 bases). The CDR3 consists of 14 residues. In germline, CDR1 is SGHTA, CDR2 FQGNSA. Trimming removed 5 bases at V and 10 bases at J, with 15 bases between.

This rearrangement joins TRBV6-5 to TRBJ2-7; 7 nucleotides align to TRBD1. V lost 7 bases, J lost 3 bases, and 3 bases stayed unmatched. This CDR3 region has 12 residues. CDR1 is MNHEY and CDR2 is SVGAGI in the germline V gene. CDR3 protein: CASKGTVYEQYF. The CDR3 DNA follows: TGTGCCAGCAAAGGGACAGTCTACGAGCAGTACTTC.

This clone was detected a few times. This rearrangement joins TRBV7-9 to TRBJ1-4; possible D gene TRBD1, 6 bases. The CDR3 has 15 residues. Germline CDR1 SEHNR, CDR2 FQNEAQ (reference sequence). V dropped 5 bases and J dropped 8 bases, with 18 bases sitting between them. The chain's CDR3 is CASSLWTDPREKLFF. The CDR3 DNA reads TGTGCCAGCAGCCTCTGGACAGACCCTAGGGAAAAACTGTTTTTT.

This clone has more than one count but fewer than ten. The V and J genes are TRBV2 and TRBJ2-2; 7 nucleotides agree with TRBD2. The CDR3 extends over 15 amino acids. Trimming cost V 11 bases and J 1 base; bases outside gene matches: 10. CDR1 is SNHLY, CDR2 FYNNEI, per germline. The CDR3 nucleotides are TGTGCCGGAACTGAAGCGGGACTGAACACCGGGGAGCTGTTTTTT. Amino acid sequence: CAGTEAGLNTGELFF.

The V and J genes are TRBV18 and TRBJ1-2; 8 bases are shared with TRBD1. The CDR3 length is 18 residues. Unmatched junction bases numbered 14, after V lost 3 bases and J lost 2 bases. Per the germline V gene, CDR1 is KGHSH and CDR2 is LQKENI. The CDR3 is CASSPLFLLGQDNYGYTF. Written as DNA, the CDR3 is TGTGCCAGCTCACCTTTATTCCTCCTGGGACAGGACAACTATGGCTACACCTTC.

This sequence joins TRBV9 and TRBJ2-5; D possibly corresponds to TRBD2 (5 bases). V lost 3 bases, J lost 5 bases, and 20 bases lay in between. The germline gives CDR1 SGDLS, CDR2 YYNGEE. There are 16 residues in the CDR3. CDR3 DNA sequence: TGTGCCAGCAGCGCCACCCCCTCGTCCTCGGGGGAGACCCAGTACTTC. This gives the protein CASSATPSSSGETQYF.

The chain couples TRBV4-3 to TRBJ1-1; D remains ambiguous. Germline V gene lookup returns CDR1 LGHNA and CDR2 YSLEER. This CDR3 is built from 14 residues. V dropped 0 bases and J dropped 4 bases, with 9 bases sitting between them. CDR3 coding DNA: TGCGCCAGCAGCCAAGAGTCCCGGGTCACTGAAGCTTTCTTT. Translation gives CASSQESRVTEAFF.

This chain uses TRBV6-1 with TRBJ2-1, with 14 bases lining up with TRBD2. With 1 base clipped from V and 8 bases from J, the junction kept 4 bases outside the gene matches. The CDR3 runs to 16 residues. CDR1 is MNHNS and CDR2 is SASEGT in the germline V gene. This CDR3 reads CASSEGLAGGEHEQFF. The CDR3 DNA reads TGTGCCAGCAGTGAAGGACTAGCGGGAGGGGAGCATGAGCAGTTCTTC.

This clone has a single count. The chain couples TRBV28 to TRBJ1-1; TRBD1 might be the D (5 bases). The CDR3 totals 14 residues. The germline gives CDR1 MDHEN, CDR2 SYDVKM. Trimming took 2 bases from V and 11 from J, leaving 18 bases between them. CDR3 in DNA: TGTGCCAGCAGTTTACGGGGGTCGGCGGGGTCGGCTTTCTTT. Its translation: CASSLRGSAGSAFF. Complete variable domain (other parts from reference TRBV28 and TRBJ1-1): DVKVTQSSRYLVKRTGEKVFLECVQDMDHENMFWYRQDPGLGLRLIYFSYDVKMKEKGDIPEGYSVSREKKERFSLILESASTNQTSMYLCASSLRGSAGSAFFGQGTRLTVV.